This T cell receptor (beta chain) was identified in a study of blood T cells in healthy people across ages. Study-level background: There was about one barcoded beta molecule captured by template switching per two T cells.

The CDR3 covers 14 residues. Trimming took 5 bases from V and 10 from J; bases not matched to a gene: 13. Germline assignment: CDR1 MNHEY and CDR2 SVGEGT. PCR was performed a second time for roughly 7 to 12 cycles using a sample-barcoded 5' primer and a J-beta primer mix. TCRdb re-called the 5' RACE reads through MiXCR, storing one row per CDR3 protein. The data hold roughly 1.5 million distinct CDR3 sequences, with about 45% observed a single time. The TCR comes from a woman in her late teens or twenties in good health. This chain joins TRBV6-2 or TRBV6-3 and TRBJ2-7; 8 nucleotides line up with TRBD1. Sequenced sample: blood. This CDR3 is CASSKTPQGAYQYF. Written as DNA, the CDR3 is TGTGCCAGCAGTAAAACGCCCCAGGGGGCTTATCAGTACTTC.